This entry describes one TCR beta chain. Its antigen remains unknown. Specified treatment: roughly 10-day PBMC culture with coronavirus spike peptide pools or control peptides (ViraFEST assay). This entry comes from a study of vaccination and CD4 T cells after COVID-19. Sequencing of cultured CD4+ T cell DNA used the Oncomine TCR Beta short-read assay. One entry per CDR3 protein, called by TCRdb with MiXCR from the PCR reads. The sample contains just under 8,500 distinct CDR3 sequences, 55% to 75% of which appear only once. The sequenced sample was CD4+ T cells from blood, cultured in vitro. The TCR comes from a human donor who had recovered from COVID-19.

CDR3 sequence: CASSYSGRGNPGELFF. Here the CDR3 DNA reads TGTGCCAGCAGTTACTCAGGCAGGGGAAACCCCGGGGAGCTGTTTTTT. The rearrangement links TRBV6-5 to TRBJ2-2, with a possible D match to TRBD1 (6 bases). V was trimmed by 0 bases and J by 6 bases, leaving 14 bases between them. The germline gives CDR1 MNHEY, CDR2 SVGAGI. The CDR3 is 16 amino acids.